These T cell receptor beta chains were read from a single sample in a study of molecular identifiers for immune sequencing clone quantification. TCRdb re-called the PCR reads with MiXCR, one entry per CDR3 protein. The sample shows hundreds of thousands of distinct CDR3 sequences, about 20% of them seen only once. Source material: naive CD8+ T cells from blood, with Jurkat cell RNA spiked in. These receptors all come from a human donor in good health. Some libraries in this study had Jurkat cell RNA spiked in. The CDR3 runs from the conserved cysteine through the conserved F or W. The order of the fields is J gene, clone size, D gene, V gene, CDR3 DNA, CDR3 protein. The D gene is left open where the match is weak. For some rows the clone size is stated as once, few or many, or as a class when expanded; others skip it.

>TRBJ2-7|-|TRBD1|TRBV27
TGTGCCAGCAGTTCCAGACAGGGTCTATACGAGCAGTACTTC
CASSSRQGLYEQYF
>TRBJ2-3|many|-|TRBV12-3/TRBV12-4
TGTGCCAGCAGCCCGAAAGTCACAGATACGCAGTATTTT
CASSPKVTDTQYF
>TRBJ2-7|many|TRBD2|TRBV14
TGTGCCAGCAGCCTTACTTCTAGCGGGGGGGCCTACGAGCAGTACTTC
CASSLTSSGGAYEQYF
>TRBJ2-3|-|-|TRBV7-3
TGTGCCAGCAGGGGTGGAGGCACAGATACGCAGTATTTT
CASRGGGTDTQYF
>TRBJ1-4|-|-|TRBV15
TGTGCCACTCGAGCGGATGAAAAACTGTTTTTT
CATRADEKLFF
>TRBJ2-5|many|-|TRBV7-2
TGTGCCAGCAGCTTCTCCCCACGAGGGGGGGGGCTCCAAGAGACCCAGTACTTC
CASSFSPRGGGLQETQYF
>TRBJ2-7|few|TRBD1|TRBV7-9
TGTGCCAGCAGCCAAGACGGACAGGGCTTTTCCTACGAGCAGTACTTC
CASSQDGQGFSYEQYF
>TRBJ2-7|-|TRBD1|TRBV24-1
TGTGCCACCAGTGACTCTGACAGGGGAGACGAGCAGTACTTC
CATSDSDRGDEQYF
>TRBJ2-3|-|-|TRBV11-2
TGTGCCAGCAGGGGGTGGGGCGGGCGGGATAGTCCAGATACGCAGTATTTT
CASRGWGGRDSPDTQYF
>TRBJ1-1|many|-|TRBV20-1
TGCAGTGCTAGAGATGTAAGGGCTGAAGCTTTCTTT
CSARDVRAEAFF
>TRBJ1-6|few|TRBD1|TRBV10-3
TGTGCCATCAGCTCGACAGGGCTCTACGGGAATTCACCCCTCCACTTT
CAISSTGLYGNSPLHF
>TRBJ2-1|-|TRBD2|TRBV7-9
TGTGCCAGCAGCCTCAGCGGGGGGCACTACAATGAGCAGTTCTTC
CASSLSGGHYNEQFF
>TRBJ2-2|many|-|TRBV5-1
TGCGCCAGCAGCCTCCACAGGGTCCCCGGGGAGCTGTTTTTT
CASSLHRVPGELFF
>TRBJ2-3|few|-|TRBV12-3/TRBV12-4
TGTGCCAGCAGTTTATCGCTAGGGACTCAAGGGGATACGCAGTATTTT
CASSLSLGTQGDTQYF
>TRBJ1-1|many|-|TRBV4-3
TGCGCCAGCAGCCAAGGTCCTTACTCTGACGGAGATGAAGCTTTCTTT
CASSQGPYSDGDEAFF
>TRBJ2-5|many|TRBD1|TRBV7-9
TGTGCCAGCAGCTTAATCGTGGGACAGGCAGAGACCCAGTACTTC
CASSLIVGQAETQYF
>TRBJ2-7|many|-|TRBV4-3
TGCGCCAGCAGCCAAGATTGGGATCCATTATACGAGCAGTACTTC
CASSQDWDPLYEQYF
>TRBJ1-2|many|-|TRBV12-3/TRBV12-4
TGTGCCAGCAGTGAAACAGGGAGCTCTAACTATGGCTACACCTTC
CASSETGSSNYGYTF
>TRBJ1-5|many|-|TRBV12-3/TRBV12-4
TGTGCCAGCAGTTTAGGGGTACGGAATCAGCCCCAGCATTTT
CASSLGVRNQPQHF
>TRBJ2-3|many|-|TRBV20-1
TGCAGTGCTAGAGAGGTTCGAACAGATACGCAGTATTTT
CSAREVRTDTQYF
>TRBJ2-7|-|TRBD1|TRBV3-1
TGTGCCAGCAGCACCCGACAGGGGGGACTCTACGAGCAGTACTTC
CASSTRQGGLYEQYF
>TRBJ1-2|few|TRBD1|TRBV5-4
TGTGCCAGCAGCCCGACGGGACAGGGGACCATTTCCTATGGCTACACCTTC
CASSPTGQGTISYGYTF
>TRBJ2-7|-|-|TRBV3-1
TGTGCCAGCAGCCACAGGACCTACGGGTACGAGCAGTACTTC
CASSHRTYGYEQYF
>TRBJ1-2|many|-|TRBV27
TGTGCCAGCAGTTTAACTACACAAACTAACTATGGCTACACCTTC
CASSLTTQTNYGYTF
>TRBJ1-1|many|-|TRBV4-3
TGCGCCAGCAGCCAAGCACCGGGACTCCCAAGCACTGAAGCTTTCTTT
CASSQAPGLPSTEAFF
>TRBJ2-5|-|TRBD2|TRBV3-1
TGTGCCAGCAGCCAACAAGGACTAGCGGGGGATATTACCCAGTACTTC
CASSQQGLAGDITQYF
>TRBJ2-3|many|TRBD2|TRBV6-2/TRBV6-3
TGTGCCACCTGCCGCTCTAGCGGGGCTCTAGATACGCAGTATTTT
CATCRSSGALDTQYF
>TRBJ2-3|-|-|TRBV12-3/TRBV12-4
TGTGCCAGCAGTACGAGGGAAGGTATCACAGATACGCAGTATTTT
CASSTREGITDTQYF
>TRBJ2-5|many|-|TRBV19
TGTGCCCATAGCGGCCAGGGGTATCAAGAGACCCAGTACTTC
CAHSGQGYQETQYF
>TRBJ2-1|-|-|TRBV29-1
TGCAGCGTTCTGGGCAGGGAGGTATCCTACAATGAGCAGTTCTTC
CSVLGREVSYNEQFF
>TRBJ2-2|few|-|TRBV12-3/TRBV12-4
TGTGCCAGCAGACACGACAGTGCCGGGGAGCTGTTTTTT
CASRHDSAGELFF
>TRBJ1-1|many|-|TRBV28
TGTGCCAGCGGACAGCAAATCGCTGAAGCTTTCTTT
CASGQQIAEAFF
>TRBJ2-7|many|-|TRBV6-5
TGTGCCAGCAGTTACAAAGGGAGTCGTTACGAGCAGTACTTC
CASSYKGSRYEQYF
>TRBJ1-3|many|-|TRBV12-3/TRBV12-4
TGTGCCAGCAGTCCCCCCTCGGACACCATATATTTT
CASSPPSDTIYF
>TRBJ2-4|-|-|TRBV29-1
TGCAGCGCTGTGGGAGACACGGAGAGGTCGGCCAAAAACATTCAGTACTTC
CSAVGDTERSAKNIQYF
>TRBJ2-1|few|-|TRBV5-6
TGTGCCAGCAGCTTGGGTAGAGCCCAGTACAATGAGCAGTTCTTC
CASSLGRAQYNEQFF
>TRBJ2-7|many|-|TRBV19
TGTGCCAGTAGTACCGCGGGACCGCCCTACGAGCAGTACTTC
CASSTAGPPYEQYF
>TRBJ2-7|-|-|TRBV9
TGTGCCAGCAGCCCCGAAGGTGAGATATTAGGGGAGCAGTACTTC
CASSPEGEILGEQYF
>TRBJ2-2|many|-|TRBV9
TGTGCCAGCAGCGTAGCGGGAAACACCGGGGAGCTGTTTTTT
CASSVAGNTGELFF
>TRBJ2-7|many|-|TRBV7-2
TGTGCCAGCAGCTGGACGGACACGTCCTACGAGCAGTACTTC
CASSWTDTSYEQYF
>TRBJ2-7|many|-|TRBV6-2/TRBV6-3
TGTGCCAGCAATTCCTTTAGAGGTACCTCCTACGAGCAGTACTTC
CASNSFRGTSYEQYF
>TRBJ1-1|few|-|TRBV4-3
TGCGCCAGCAGCCAAGATGCAGGCCCGAGGACTGAAGCTTTCTTT
CASSQDAGPRTEAFF
>TRBJ2-7|many|-|TRBV11-2
TGTGCCAGCAGCTTGGACCGGGACGAGCAGTACTTC
CASSLDRDEQYF
>TRBJ1-2|few|-|TRBV29-1
TGCAGCGTTGACACGCGGCAACAATATGGCTACACCTTC
CSVDTRQQYGYTF
>TRBJ2-2|many|-|TRBV7-9
TGTGCCAGCACCAAGGGACTTTACACCGGGGAGCTGTTTTTT
CASTKGLYTGELFF
>TRBJ2-3|many|-|TRBV6-6
TGTGCCTCCCACGGGGACCCAGATACGCAGTATTTT
CASHGDPDTQYF
>TRBJ2-3|many|TRBD2|TRBV3-1
TGTGCCAGCAGCCCCACTAGCGGGAGAACCGGAGATACGCAGTATTTT
CASSPTSGRTGDTQYF
>TRBJ2-7|many|-|TRBV6-2/TRBV6-3
TGTGCCAGCAGTATTGCCAGGGGATTCTACGAGCAGTACTTC
CASSIARGFYEQYF
>TRBJ1-5|many|-|TRBV4-1
TGCGCCAGCAGCCTGGGGCGGGGCGCAGGGCCCCAGCATTTT
CASSLGRGAGPQHF
>TRBJ2-5|-|-|TRBV21-1
TGTGCCAGCAAACTGGACAGGACCCTTAAAGAGACCCAGTACTTC
CASKLDRTLKETQYF
>TRBJ2-4|-|-|TRBV10-3
TGTGCCGTCAGTGAGTCATGGGGTGGCCAGACTAAAAACATTCAGTGCTTC
CAVSESWGGQTKNIQCF